The clone carrying this TCR beta chain was seen at least ten times. The source of the sample is a study of molecular identifiers for immune sequencing clone quantification. TCRdb passed the PCR reads through MiXCR, listing each CDR3 protein once. The sample consists of 40,000 to 45,000 distinct CDR3 sequences, about 19% of them appearing once. The CDR3 runs 13 residues. Trimming cost V 7 bases and J 0 bases, with 8 bases left between them. CDR1 MDHEN and CDR2 SYDVKM come from the germline V gene. This rearrangement joins TRBV28 to TRBJ2-3; D gene uncertain. Sequencing input: naive CD8+ T cells from blood, with Jurkat cell RNA spiked in. Regarding subset: FACS-sorted CD8+CD4-CCR7+CD45RA+ naive T cells. This clonotype was sampled from a human donor in good health. Some libraries in this study had Jurkat cell RNA spiked in. CDR3 coding DNA: TGTGCCAGCACCCTGATTAGCACAGATACGCAGTATTTT. Translation: CASTLISTDTQYF.